This T cell receptor (beta chain) is from a study of STAT5B mutations in CD4+ large granular lymphocyte leukemia. CDR1 SNHLY and CDR2 FYNNEI come from the germline V gene. V shed 8 bases, J shed 9 bases, and the junction held 6 bases outside the gene matches. This CDR3 region has 14 residues. Broader study findings: CD4-sorted patient repertoires seemed more clonal than healthy CD4+ repertoires. Top patient clones used TRBV06 genes more often: 8/27 versus 2/35 in controls.

Sequencing was at survey level. This table comes from immunoSEQ multiplex PCR, and its TCRdb copy is limited to in-frame clones, with some not included. The table includes tens of thousands of clones, nearly 90% detected once. Comment on this clone: No antigen is known for it.

The sequencing input was CD4+ T cells from blood buffy coats. This chain joins TRBV2 and TRBJ2-1; 14 positions agree with TRBD2. This sequence originates from a human donor in good health. This CDR3 reads CASRLAGGSGEQFF. As DNA, the CDR3 is TGTGCCAGCCGACTAGCGGGAGGGAGCGGTGAGCAGTTCTTC.